The 30 T cell receptor beta chains below all came from one sample that was sequenced in a study of post-analysis software for immune sequencing data. Study results and limitations: Compared with controls, patients had more of five or six TRBV segments, including TRBV5-6, TRBV5-1 and TRBV20-1.

These receptors' antigens are unknown. Built from TCR beta cDNA, the libraries had unique molecular identifiers in them. TCRdb re-called the PCR reads through MiXCR, storing one row per CDR3 protein. The data show hundreds of thousands of distinct CDR3 sequences, roughly 50% seen once. Sequenced material: blood. The receptor set was obtained from a girl between 10 and 17 years old with multiple sclerosis.

This chain joins TRBV2 and TRBJ2-3; 7 nucleotides align to TRBD2. Germline assignment: CDR1 SNHLY and CDR2 FYNNEI. The CDR3 is made up of 15 amino acids. The V and J ends lost 6 bases and 3 bases, in that order; junction bases with no gene match: 9. The CDR3 loop reads CASRGAGSETDTQYF. The DNA of the CDR3 is TGTGCCAGCAGGGGAGCGGGGAGTGAGACAGATACGCAGTATTTT.

The chain carries TRBV20-1 and TRBJ2-7, with 9 bases lining up with TRBD1. The CDR3 sequence is 13 residues long. In germline, CDR1 is DFQATT, CDR2 SNEGSKA (reference sequence). Trimming at V came to 7 bases and at J to 5 bases, leaving 9 bases not matched to a gene. CDR3 in amino acids: CSVRDRVGHEQYF. CDR3 bases: TGCAGTGTCCGGGACAGGGTCGGGCACGAGCAGTACTTC.

J is TRBJ2-1 and V is TRBV20-1; TRBD2 agrees at 10 bases. The ends lost 1 base at V and 0 bases at J; junction bases unmatched: 3. Germline CDR1 and CDR2: DFQATT and SNEGSKA (reference sequence). The CDR3 is made up of 16 amino acids. This CDR3 reads CSARVASGSSYNEQFF. CDR3 in DNA: TGCAGTGCTAGAGTGGCTAGCGGGAGCTCCTACAATGAGCAGTTCTTC.

The CDR3 loop reads CASSSLLTQYF. The DNA of the CDR3 is TGTGCCAGCAGTTCCCTCTTGACCCAGTACTTC. V is TRBV6-5 and J is TRBJ2-5, with D hard to call. Germline V CDR1 and CDR2: MNHEY, SVGAGI. V was shortened by 4 bases and J by 7 bases, with 7 bases between the two germline ends. The CDR3 covers 11 residues.

V usage is TRBV5-1 and J usage is TRBJ2-4; possibly TRBD2 for D (6 bases). Gene TRBJ2-7 matches the end of the DNA better, so the J call may be wrong. This CDR3 has 13 residues. The germline CDR1 and CDR2 sequences are SGHRS and YFSETQ. The CDR3 sequence: CASSWGEAYEQYF. The CDR3 DNA sequence: TGCGCCAGCAGTTGGGGGGAAGCCTACGAGCAGTACTTC.

This clonotype was seen more than once but under ten times. The chain combines TRBV5-1 with TRBJ1-1; D possibly corresponds to TRBD1 (6 bases). The ends were cut back, 5 bases at V and 2 bases at J, with 13 bases in the middle. Germline CDR1 is SGHRS and CDR2 is YFSETQ. CDR3 length equals 14 residues. The CDR3 region has the DNA TGCGCCAGCAGAACAGGGAGCTCCAACACTGAAGCTTTCTTT. It encodes CASRTGSSNTEAFF.

The chain recombines TRBV2 with TRBJ2-5; 8 positions match TRBD1. The CDR3 runs 16 residues. Germline V gene data show CDR1 as SNHLY and CDR2 as FYNNEI. V shed 6 bases and J 11 bases; nucleotides not matched to a gene: 20. The CDR3 loop reads CASRSQARGHWDEQYF. In nucleotides, the CDR3 is TGTGCCAGCAGGTCGCAGGCCAGGGGGCATTGGGATGAGCAGTACTTC.

This chain links TRBV15 with TRBJ1-5; the D gene is possibly TRBD1 (5 bases). The germline V gene encodes CDR1 LNHNV and CDR2 YYDKDF (reference sequence). V was clipped by 1 base and J by 3 bases, with 7 bases between them. This CDR3 is 14 amino acids long. The CDR3 sequence is CATSRGQNNQPQHF. The CDR3 DNA follows: TGTGCCACCAGCAGAGGACAGAACAATCAGCCCCAGCATTTT.

This chain uses TRBV3-1 with TRBJ2-2; D gene uncertain. The CDR3 is 15 amino acids. Deletions cut 1 base from V and 1 base from J, with 7 bases between. The germline V gene has CDR1 LGHDT and CDR2 YNNKEL (reference sequence). The CDR3 is CASSQAWKNTGELFF. CDR3 nucleotide sequence: TGTGCCAGCAGCCAAGCGTGGAAGAACACCGGGGAGCTGTTTTTT.

The chain links TRBV29-1 to TRBJ2-1; D tentatively fits TRBD1 or TRBD2 (5 bases each). The CDR3 loop spans 14 amino acids. V lost 6 bases and J lost 3, with 15 bases in between. Germline loops: CDR1 SQVTM, CDR2 ANQGSEA. CDR3 nucleotides: TGCAGCGTAGAGGGGAGAGGGATCTACAATGAGCAGTTCTTC. This translates into CSVEGRGIYNEQFF.

The J gene is TRBJ2-5, the V gene TRBV28; a possible D gene is TRBD1 (6 bases). The CDR3 sequence is 15 residues long. Germline CDR1 and CDR2: MDHEN and SYDVKM. V lost 1 base to trimming and J lost 1 base, with 10 bases between them. The CDR3 DNA is TGTGCCAGCAGTTTATCCGACAGGTTCCAAGAGACCCAGTACTTC. The encoded protein is CASSLSDRFQETQYF.

This clonotype was detected a few times. The rearrangement uses TRBV4-2 and TRBJ2-6; D remains unclear. The germline V gene has CDR1 LGHNA and CDR2 YNFKEQ. The CDR3 sequence is 15 residues long. The V end was cut by 0 bases, the J end by 2 bases, with 5 bases between. CDR3 residues: CASSQDVPGANVLTF. CDR3 bases: TGTGCCAGCAGCCAAGATGTCCCTGGGGCCAACGTCCTGACTTTC.

This clonotype showed up just a few times. This chain joins TRBV6-5 and TRBJ2-7; D possibly corresponds to TRBD2 (6 bases). The CDR3 has 16 residues. V was clipped by 5 bases and J by 1 base, with 18 bases between them. Germline V CDR1 and CDR2: MNHEY, SVGAGI. CDR3 loop: CASSQKAAGLSYEQYF. The DNA for the CDR3 is TGTGCCAGCAGTCAGAAGGCCGCGGGGCTGTCCTACGAGCAGTACTTC.

The chain recombines TRBV11-2 with TRBJ2-4, with TRBD2 identical over 8 bases. Trimming removed 0 bases from V and 6 bases from J; junction bases left unmatched: 7. From germline, CDR1 is SGHAT and CDR2 FQNNGV. The CDR3 covers 16 residues. The CDR3 nucleotides read TGTGCCAGCAGCTTAGATGCGGGGGGCTTCGGAAACATTCAGTACTTC. The encoded protein is CASSLDAGGFGNIQYF.

V gene TRBV7-3 combines with J gene TRBJ1-2; 9 bases are shared with TRBD1. This CDR3 is built from 13 residues. The germline V gene has CDR1 SGHTA and CDR2 FQGTGA. V shed 1 base and J 8 bases; nucleotides not matched to a gene: 2. CDR3 residues: CASSLRQGEGYTF. The CDR3, as DNA: TGTGCCAGCAGCTTAAGACAGGGGGAAGGCTACACCTTC.

The sample holds a few counts of this clonotype. The chain carries TRBV7-3 and TRBJ1-1; 8 positions match TRBD1. Unmatched junction bases numbered 7, after V lost 5 bases and J lost 5 bases. The CDR3 sequence is 14 residues long. CDR1 and CDR2 (germline): SGHTA, FQGTGA. The DNA of the CDR3 is TGTGCCAGCAGCCAGCAGGGGGCCGGGACTGAAGCTTTCTTT. It encodes CASSQQGAGTEAFF. Combining the CDR3 with reference TRBV7-3 and TRBJ1-1 gives the whole variable domain GAGVSQTPSNKVTEKGKYVELRCDPISGHTALYWYRQSLGQGPEFLIYFQGTGAADDSGLPNDRFFAVRPEGSVSTLKIQRTERGDSAVYLCASSQQGAGTEAFFGQGTRLTVV.

This clonotype was found a few times. The chain uses TRBV20-1 and TRBJ1-2; weak D call: TRBD1 (5 bases). The V gene lost 6 bases and the J gene lost 4 bases, with 15 bases spanning the gap. CDR3 length: 13 amino acids. Germline lookup yields CDR1 DFQATT and CDR2 SNEGSKA (reference sequence). The CDR3 loop is CSAPPGQSYGYTF. CDR3 bases: TGCAGTGCCCCCCCGGGGCAGAGCTATGGCTACACCTTC.

This sequence joins TRBV3-1 and TRBJ2-5; tentative D call: TRBD1 (5 bases). CDR1 is LGHDT and CDR2 is YNNKEL in the germline V gene (reference sequence). Deletions cut 4 bases from V and 0 bases from J, with 12 bases between. The length of the CDR3 is 15 residues. In DNA form, the CDR3 reads TGTGCCAGCAGCCGACAGCGCCCGTACCAAGAGACCCAGTACTTC. This encodes CASSRQRPYQETQYF.

The genes are TRBV25-1 and TRBJ2-1, with 8 bases aligning to TRBD1. The CDR3 length is 12 residues. V lost 4 bases, J lost 10 bases, and 3 bases stayed unmatched. The V gene's germline CDR1 is MGHDK and CDR2 SYGVNS. The DNA for the CDR3 is TGTGCCAGCAGTGGACAGGGGCGCGAGCAGTTCTTC. Its protein product is CASSGQGREQFF.

In its sample, this clonotype was seen a few times. J is TRBJ2-6 and V is TRBV15, with D hard to call. This CDR3 is 19 amino acids long. V lost 0 bases and J lost 0, with 15 bases in between. CDR1 and CDR2 from the germline V gene are LNHNV and YYDKDF (reference sequence). Here the CDR3 reads CATSRDRRTVSSGANVLTF. In DNA form, the CDR3 reads TGTGCCACCAGCAGAGATCGAAGGACCGTAAGCTCTGGGGCCAACGTCCTGACTTTC. The variable domain in full, completed from reference TRBV15 and TRBJ2-6, reads DAMVIQNPRYQVTQFGKPVTLSCSQTLNHNVMYWYQQKSSQAPKLLFHYYDKDFNNEADTPDNFQSRRPNTSFCFLDIRSPGLGDTAMYLCATSRDRRTVSSGANVLTFGAGSRLTVL.

V and J are TRBV20-1 and TRBJ2-1; 8 bases are shared with TRBD1. Germline loops: CDR1 DFQATT, CDR2 SNEGSKA (reference sequence). The CDR3 runs to 13 residues. With V trimmed by 5 bases and J by 7 bases, 7 bases remained unmatched. The CDR3 region is CSAGRTGRNEQFF. DNA of the CDR3: TGCAGTGCTGGCCGGACAGGGAGGAATGAGCAGTTCTTC.

The chain carries TRBV29-1 and TRBJ2-7, with unresolved D. Trimming removed 1 base from V and 4 bases from J, with 11 bases in between. In germline, CDR1 is SQVTM, CDR2 ANQGSEA. CDR3 length equals 13 residues. Written as DNA, the CDR3 is TGCAGCGTTGAAGGTCCTGACGGATACGAGCAGTACTTC. Translating it yields CSVEGPDGYEQYF.

This clonotype was detected once. Mismatch with germline at one junction end may stem from a read error. The chain is built from TRBV12-3 or TRBV12-4 and TRBJ2-3; D is possibly TRBD2 (6 bases). There are 12 residues in the CDR3. The chain's CDR3 is CASSGTRDMQYF. CDR3 sequence (DNA): TGTGCCAGCAGTGGGACGCGGGATATGCAGTATTTT.

The chain couples TRBV7-9 to TRBJ2-7, with D perhaps assigned TRBD1 or TRBD2 (6 bases each). CDR1 and CDR2 from the germline V gene are SEHNR and FQNEAQ (reference sequence). The CDR3 is 15 residues long. V lost 4 bases, J lost 7 bases, and 20 bases lay in between. CDR3 nucleotide sequence: TGTGCCAGCAGCTCCTTATGGGGACATGGGAGGGAGCAGTACTTC. It is translated as CASSSLWGHGREQYF.

The CDR3 nucleotides read TGCAGTGCTACCGAGACAGGGTCCATGGGTGGGCAGTTCTTC. This translates into CSATETGSMGGQFF. The chain carries TRBV20-1 and TRBJ2-1; 7 bases fit TRBD1. The germline gives CDR1 DFQATT, CDR2 SNEGSKA (reference sequence). CDR3 length equals 14 residues. Unmatched junction bases numbered 15, after V lost 4 bases and J lost 12 bases.

CDR3 sequence (DNA): TGTGCCACCAGCCGACAGGGCCCTGGCTACACCTTC. Protein product: CATSRQGPGYTF. The chain carries TRBV15 and TRBJ1-2, with 7 bases fitting TRBD1. V was clipped by 5 bases and J by 7 bases; unmatched bases: 4. The CDR3 extends over 12 amino acids. Germline V lookup: CDR1 LNHNV, CDR2 YYDKDF (reference sequence).

This clonotype was seen a handful of times. This chain links TRBV15 with TRBJ2-7; D possibly uses TRBD1 or TRBD2 (5 bases each). Trimming cost V 0 bases and J 2 bases, with 17 bases left between them. The CDR3 runs 17 residues. CDR1 LNHNV and CDR2 YYDKDF come from the germline V gene (reference sequence). DNA of the CDR3: TGTGCCACCAGCAGAGATCGTTCGAGGGGCGGAACCTACGAGCAGTACTTC. Protein: CATSRDRSRGGTYEQYF.

In this sample, this clonotype turned up a few times. The gene calls are TRBV7-2 and TRBJ2-7; 13 bases are a match to TRBD2. The CDR3 is 15 amino acids. Germline V gene lookup returns CDR1 SGHTA and CDR2 FQGNSA. V lost 5 bases and J lost 5; bases outside the gene matches: 6. CDR3 region: CASSPRTSGSNEQYF. The DNA for the CDR3 is TGTGCCAGCAGCCCCCGGACTAGCGGGAGTAACGAGCAGTACTTC.

This clonotype was picked up a small number of times. The J gene is TRBJ2-5, the V gene TRBV10-3, with 7 bases lining up with TRBD2. There are 13 residues in the CDR3. J gave up 5 bases and V 6 bases, and 6 bases lay outside the gene matches. The germline V gene encodes CDR1 ENHRY and CDR2 SYGVKD. For the CDR3, the DNA is TGTGCCATCAGCCGTGGCGGGAGTGAGACCCAGTACTTC. Translated: CAISRGGSETQYF.

V and J are TRBV29-1 and TRBJ2-7, with TRBD2 matching over 15 bases. The CDR3 sequence is 18 residues long. Germline assignment: CDR1 SQVTM and CDR2 ANQGSEA. The trim removed 2 bases at V and 2 bases at J, leaving 10 bases unmatched. The CDR3 nucleotides read TGCAGCGTTGAATATCGGGGACTAGCGGGGGGATCAGCCTACGAGCAGTACTTC. Translating gives CSVEYRGLAGGSAYEQYF.